The clone carrying this TCR beta chain was counted only a few times. Germline V gene data show CDR1 as GTSNPN and CDR2 as SVGIG (reference sequence). V lost 1 base and J lost 4; bases outside the gene matches: 6. This CDR3 spans 15 amino acids. PCR involved 60 Vbeta and 13 Jbeta primers. The repertoire was sequenced with immunoSEQ multiplex PCR; TCRdb's copy has only in-frame clones and lacks some. The table records 72,000 or so clones, approximately 80% of them present only once. This sample was taken from a study of cytomegalovirus exposure and HLA in healthy donors. The sequencing input was PBMCs. The V and J genes are TRBV30 and TRBJ1-4; 7 bases map to TRBD1. This sequence originates from a man between 18 and 29 years old in good health and CMV-seropositive. CDR3 protein: CAWSGGRDSNEKLFF. The CDR3 DNA reads as TGTGCCTGGAGTGGGGGCCGGGACAGTAATGAAAAACTGTTTTTT.